What follows describes a single TCR beta chain. Its antigen is still unknown. This sample was taken from a study of T cell repertoires in cytomegalovirus infection. The wider study: A matching HLA type, together with CMV infection, was signaled by public TCR beta signatures.

The CDR3 totals 13 residues. CDR1 and CDR2 (germline): DFQATT, SNEGSKA (reference sequence). The germline V and J ends were trimmed by 5 bases and 7 bases, with 17 bases remaining between them. General study results and limits: Dominating the ex vivo response were TCR beta clonotypes that were CMV-specific and HLA-C-restricted. The cumulative frequency of public TCR beta families identified carriers of CMV plus the relevant HLA.

TCRdb reprocessed the reads with MiXCR, giving one entry per CDR3 protein. The profile shows about 920,000 distinct CDR3 sequences, approximately 30% of them singletons. Sequencing used cultured CD8+ T cells from PBMCs, obtained from culture after CMV antigen stimulation. The chain employs TRBV20-1 and TRBJ1-2; D might be TRBD1 (6 bases). The TCR was taken from a human donor in good health (CMV status not recorded). Some clones in this sample may be carry-over from other donors' samples. The CDR3 sequence: CSALTTGQLGYTF. The CDR3 DNA follows: TGCAGTGCTCTAACGACAGGACAGCTTGGCTACACCTTC.